The rows below give T cell receptor beta chains drawn from one sample of a study of cytomegalovirus exposure and HLA in healthy donors. Profiling relied on immunoSEQ multiplex PCR, and the TCRdb table lists in-frame clones only, not all of them. The repertoire holds approximately 150,000 clones, with 65% to 90% as singletons. The sequenced sample was PBMCs. All receptors derive from a human donor in good health. CDR3s include the opening cysteine and the closing phenylalanine or tryptophan. The D gene is left open where the match is weak. Clone size is given for some rows only: seen once, a few or many times, or a class if the clone is expanded.

j_call,v_call,clone_size,d_call,cdr3_nt,cdr3_aa
TRBJ1-1,TRBV27,-,TRBD1,TGTGCCAGCAGTCTGGGACGAATAGGGGGCAACACTGAAGCTTTCTTT,CASSLGRIGGNTEAFF
TRBJ1-5,TRBV6-7,few,-,TGTGCCAGCAGTCAGAACACCCCTCAGCCCCAGCATTTT,CASSQNTPQPQHF
TRBJ1-2,TRBV4-1,-,-,TGCGCCAGCAGCACGGAGGACGGCCACTATGGCTACACCTTC,CASSTEDGHYGYTF
TRBJ2-1,TRBV16,few,TRBD2,TGTGCCAGCAGCCAAGGACTAGCGGGATCTAACAATGAGCAGTTCTTC,CASSQGLAGSNNEQFF
TRBJ1-6,TRBV5-1,-,TRBD1,TGCGCCAGCAGCTTGGTTATGGGACAGGGAAATTCACCCCTCCACTTT,CASSLVMGQGNSPLHF
TRBJ1-2,TRBV29-1,-,TRBD1,TGCAGCGATAGGGACAGAGCTAACTATGGCTACACCTTC,CSDRDRANYGYTF
TRBJ2-5,TRBV4-1,-,-,TGCGCCAGCAGCCGCTCTAGTGGTAACCAAGAGACCCAGTACTTC,CASSRSSGNQETQYF
TRBJ1-1,TRBV9,-,-,TGTGCCAGCAGCCCATGGGGGGGGGTAGCTTTCTTT,CASSPWGGVAFF
TRBJ1-4,TRBV2,-,TRBD1,TGTGCCAGCAGTGAAGAGCCAGGGGGCGCGAGAGAAAAACTGTTTTTT,CASSEEPGGAREKLFF
TRBJ2-1,TRBV9,-,-,TGTGCCAGCAGCGTAAGGGGACGGGAGGGGGCATCCAATGAGCAGTTCTTC,CASSVRGREGASNEQFF
TRBJ2-1,TRBV11-2,few,-,TGTGCCAGCAGCTCGTCCCATGAGCAGTTCTTC,CASSSSHEQFF
TRBJ2-5,TRBV29-1,few,TRBD1,TGCAGCTTCGGACAGGCAAAACAGACCCAGTACTTC,CSFGQAKQTQYF
TRBJ1-1,TRBV27,-,-,TGTGCCACCTCAACTAATCAACAGGGTGAAGCTTTCTTT,CATSTNQQGEAFF
TRBJ1-1,TRBV29-1,-,-,TGCAGCGTTGGACAGTTGAACACTGAAGCTTTCTTT,CSVGQLNTEAFF
TRBJ1-2,TRBV5-1,-,TRBD1,TGCGCCAGCAGCTTGGGGGACAGGGGGTGTGGCTACACCTTC,CASSLGDRGCGYTF
TRBJ1-1,TRBV11-2,-,-,TGTGCCAGCAGCTTGGCCAGGAACACTGAAGCTTTCTTT,CASSLARNTEAFF
TRBJ1-3,TRBV5-6,-,TRBD1,TGTGCCAGCAGCTGGGGGACAGGGACTGGAAACACCATATATTTT,CASSWGTGTGNTIYF
TRBJ2-7,TRBV6-1,-,-,TGTGCCAGCAGTGAATGGGGGCCCTACGAGCAGTACTTC,CASSEWGPYEQYF
TRBJ2-7,TRBV11-3,-,-,TGTGCCAGCAGCTTAGTCCAGGGGCGGGAGCAGTACTTC,CASSLVQGREQYF
TRBJ2-7,TRBV4-1,once,TRBD2,TGCGCCAGCAGCCAAGATTCTAGCGGGGGCGTCGAGCAGTACTTC,CASSQDSSGGVEQYF
TRBJ1-5,TRBV6-1,-,-,TGTGCCAGCAGTGTGGGGGGACGGCAGCCCCAGCATTTT,CASSVGGRQPQHF
TRBJ2-5,TRBV7-2,-,TRBD2,TGTGCCAGCAGCCTTCGACTAGCGGGGGGCCAGGGGACCCAGTACTTC,CASSLRLAGGQGTQYF
TRBJ1-1,TRBV7-6,once,TRBD1,TGTGCCAGCAGCTTATCTGCTGTGGCAGGGGGGATGAACACTGAAGCTTTCTTT,CASSLSAVAGGMNTEAFF
TRBJ1-6,TRBV10-2,-,-,TGCGCCAGCAGTGAGTCTAACGCGAGCTATTCACCCCTCCACTTT,CASSESNASYSPLHF
TRBJ2-3,TRBV6-5,-,TRBD1,TGTGCCAGCAGCCCGGGACAGATGAGTACAGATACGCAGTATTTT,CASSPGQMSTDTQYF
TRBJ2-1,TRBV6-1,-,TRBD2,TGTGCCAGCAGTGTGACGATGACTAGCGGGGGGAACAATGAGCAGTTCTTC,CASSVTMTSGGNNEQFF
TRBJ1-3,TRBV10-3,-,TRBD1,TGTGCCATCAGTCTGACAGGGACTGGAAACACCATATATTTT,CAISLTGTGNTIYF
TRBJ2-7,TRBV2,few,TRBD2,TGTGCCAGCAGTGAACGTTCGTATGTACGGACTAGCGGAGACTACGAGCAGTACTTC,CASSERSYVRTSGDYEQYF
TRBJ1-1,TRBV6-5,-,TRBD1,TGTGCCAGCAGTTACGGTCACAGGGGAAACACTGAAGCTTTCTTT,CASSYGHRGNTEAFF
TRBJ2-3,TRBV7-8,-,-,TGTGCCAGCAGCTTAAAGCGGGCTAGCACAGATACGCAGTATTTT,CASSLKRASTDTQYF
TRBJ2-6,TRBV2,-,TRBD2,TGTTCCTCGGGGGGGGGCCCTGGGGCCAACGTCCTGACTTTC,CSSGGGPGANVLTF
TRBJ2-7,TRBV5-1,-,-,TGCGCCAGCAGCTTGGTTCCAGCGGGCATCTCCTACGAGCAGTACTTC,CASSLVPAGISYEQYF
TRBJ1-1,TRBV12-5,-,-,TGTGCTAGTGGTTTGAGCGTTCCCAACACTGAAGCTTTCTTT,CASGLSVPNTEAFF
TRBJ1-5,TRBV5-1,-,-,TGCGCCAGCAGCTTGGCGGGGAATAGCAATCAGCCCCAGCATTTT,CASSLAGNSNQPQHF
TRBJ2-5,TRBV10-3,-,-,TGTGCCATCAGTGGGGACACTCAAGAGACCCAGTACTTC,CAISGDTQETQYF
TRBJ2-3,TRBV13,-,TRBD2,TGTGCCAGCAGCTTCTACGGTGCGGCGGGGGGTAGCACAGATACGCAGTATTTT,CASSFYGAAGGSTDTQYF
TRBJ1-6,TRBV6-6,-,-,TGTGCCAGCAGTTACTCGAAGGCAGGATCACCCCTCCACTTT,CASSYSKAGSPLHF
TRBJ1-4,TRBV4-3,-,TRBD1,TGCGCCAGCAGCCAAGGTGGACAGGGGGTGGGGAAACTGTTTTTT,CASSQGGQGVGKLFF
TRBJ2-7,TRBV9,-,TRBD2,TGTGCCAGCAGCCCCCGCCGGGGGGATAGCTCCTACGAGCAGTACTTC,CASSPRRGDSSYEQYF
TRBJ2-3,TRBV6-1,-,TRBD2,TGTGCCAGCAGGGGACTAGCGGGGGAGCAGGGTACGCAGTATTTT,CASRGLAGEQGTQYF
TRBJ2-5,TRBV5-4,-,TRBD2,TGTGCCAGCAGCCGAGCGGGGGGCGAAGAGACCCAGTACTTC,CASSRAGGEETQYF
TRBJ1-1,TRBV27,few,-,TGTGCCAGCAGTCGGGGGTGGAACACTGAAGCTTTCTTT,CASSRGWNTEAFF
TRBJ2-7,TRBV6-6,few,-,TGTGCCAGCACCCTACAGGGATCCAACGAGCAGTACTTC,CASTLQGSNEQYF
TRBJ2-7,TRBV6-5,few,TRBD2,TGTGCCAGCAGCCGGACTAGCGGGGGGTGGGAGCAGTACTTC,CASSRTSGGWEQYF
TRBJ1-4,TRBV4-3,-,TRBD1,TGCGCCAGCAGCCAAGATCCGCGGACAGGGGGCTTGGGTGAAAAACTGTTTTTT,CASSQDPRTGGLGEKLFF
TRBJ1-1,TRBV7-9,-,-,TGTGCCAGCAGCTCCTTATCAGCTGAAGCTTTCTTT,CASSSLSAEAFF
TRBJ1-5,TRBV7-9,-,-,TGTGCCACCAGCCCCCCCGGTGGTCAGCCCCAGCATTTT,CATSPPGGQPQHF
TRBJ2-2,TRBV7-9,-,TRBD1,TGTGCCAGCAGCTTACTTAGACAGGGCCCCGGGGAGCTGTTTTTT,CASSLLRQGPGELFF
TRBJ1-2,TRBV6-5,-,-,TGTGCCAGCAGTTATGCTCAGGGACTCGGATATGGCTACACCTTC,CASSYAQGLGYGYTF
TRBJ1-1,TRBV11-3,-,-,TGTGCCAGCAGGACTGGACAGAACACTGAAGCTTTCTTT,CASRTGQNTEAFF
TRBJ2-7,TRBV9,-,TRBD2,TGTGCCAGCAGCCCCCTAGCGGGGTCCTACGAGCAGTACTTC,CASSPLAGSYEQYF
TRBJ2-6,TRBV7-6,-,-,TGTGCCAGCAGCTTAGAGGTCTACAGCTCTGGGGCCAACGTCCTGACTTTC,CASSLEVYSSGANVLTF
TRBJ1-5,TRBV7-2,-,-,TGTGCCACCACAACGTATAGCAATCAGCCCCAGCATTTT,CATTTYSNQPQHF
TRBJ2-3,TRBV11-3,-,-,TGTGCCAGCAGCGGTAGCGGCTTAGCCACAGATACGCAGTATTTT,CASSGSGLATDTQYF